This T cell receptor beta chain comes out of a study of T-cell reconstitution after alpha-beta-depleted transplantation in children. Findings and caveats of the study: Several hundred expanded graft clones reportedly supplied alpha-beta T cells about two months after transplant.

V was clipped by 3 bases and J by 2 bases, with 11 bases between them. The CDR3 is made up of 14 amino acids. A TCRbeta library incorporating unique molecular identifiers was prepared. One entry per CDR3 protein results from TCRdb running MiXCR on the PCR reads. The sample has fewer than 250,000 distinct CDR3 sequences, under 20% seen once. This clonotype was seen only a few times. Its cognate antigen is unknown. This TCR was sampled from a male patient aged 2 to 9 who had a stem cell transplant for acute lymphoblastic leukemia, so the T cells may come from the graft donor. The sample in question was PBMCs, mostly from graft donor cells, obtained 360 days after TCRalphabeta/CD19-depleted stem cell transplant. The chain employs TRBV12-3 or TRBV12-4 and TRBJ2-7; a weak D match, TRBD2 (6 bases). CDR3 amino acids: CASSFRGEPYEQYF. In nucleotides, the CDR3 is TGTGCCAGCAGTTTTCGCGGGGAACCCTACGAGCAGTACTTC.